The 28 T cell receptor beta chains presented below share a single source sample, sequenced in a study of identical twins. MiXCR was run by TCRdb on the 5' RACE reads, yielding one entry per CDR3 protein. The repertoire includes 600,000 to 700,000 distinct CDR3 sequences, 20% to 25% of them detected once, and roughly 4% sits in the top ten. These data were also reused for a study on T cells expressing NK-cell markers.

The material sequenced was PBMCs. These receptors were collected from a young woman in good health.

V usage is TRBV6-1 and J usage is TRBJ1-6; D perhaps matches TRBD1 (5 bases). Trimming stripped 5 bases from V and 7 bases from J, with 12 bases between. There are 14 residues in the CDR3. The germline V gene has CDR1 MNHNS and CDR2 SASEGT. CDR3 residues: CASSPSGGNSPLHF. CDR3 DNA sequence: TGTGCCAGCAGTCCATCCGGGGGGAATTCACCCCTCCACTTT.

V and J are TRBV30 and TRBJ2-4, with TRBD2 as a possible D gene (6 bases). V lost 3 bases and J 3 bases, leaving 24 bases between the germline ends. The V gene's germline CDR1 is GTSNPN and CDR2 SVGIG (reference sequence). The CDR3 sequence is 18 residues long. The CDR3 loop is CAWSHLGGLRRDKNIQYF. In DNA, the CDR3 is TGTGCCTGGAGCCACCTAGGAGGGCTTCGGCGGGACAAAAACATTCAGTACTTC. The whole variable domain, remainder taken from reference TRBV30 and TRBJ2-4, is SQTIHQWPATLVQPVGSPLSLECTVEGTSNPNLYWYRQAAGRGLQLLFYSVGIGQISSEVPQNLSASRPQDRQFILSSKKLLLSDSGFYLCAWSHLGGLRRDKNIQYFGAGTRLSVL.

Ten or more counts support this clonotype. This chain connects TRBV20-1 to TRBJ2-2, with D unresolved. In germline, CDR1 is DFQATT, CDR2 SNEGSKA (reference sequence). Trimming cost V 3 bases and J 0 bases, with 5 bases left between them. There are 13 residues in the CDR3. CDR3 nucleotide sequence: TGCAGTGCTAGCGGTGCGAACACCGGGGAGCTGTTTTTT. Amino acid sequence: CSASGANTGELFF.

The chain links TRBV12-5 to TRBJ1-6, with 9 bases identical to TRBD1. The CDR3 consists of 15 residues. The germline V gene encodes CDR1 LGHNT and CDR2 FRNRAP. The V gene end was trimmed by 6 bases and the J gene end by 10 bases; junction bases not matched to a gene: 10. This CDR3 reads CASGSHRGRGSPLHF. CDR3 DNA sequence: TGTGCTAGTGGCAGCCACAGGGGGCGAGGGTCACCCCTCCACTTT.

The rearrangement links TRBV10-3 to TRBJ2-6, with no clear D. CDR3 length: 16 amino acids. The V end lost 6 bases, the J end lost 2 bases, and 14 bases lay between the germline ends. The germline CDR1 and CDR2 sequences are ENHRY and SYGVKD. The CDR3 nucleotides read TGTGCCATCAGGCGAGGCGCCGACGCTGGGGCCAACGTCCTGACTTTC. Protein sequence: CAIRRGADAGANVLTF.

The chain uses TRBV15 and TRBJ1-5; 7 positions agree with TRBD1. This CDR3 is built from 19 residues. V dropped 1 base and J dropped 3; count of bases not matched to a gene: 15. CDR1 and CDR2 (germline): LNHNV, YYDKDF (reference sequence). CDR3 sequence reads: CATSRVNYYPTGTNQPQHF. The CDR3 nucleotides read TGTGCCACCAGCAGAGTTAACTACTACCCGACAGGGACCAATCAGCCCCAGCATTTT.

This clonotype was observed at least ten times. The rearrangement joins TRBV7-9 to TRBJ2-1; a weak D match, TRBD1 (6 bases). Trimming stripped 7 bases from V and 10 bases from J, with 23 bases between. The CDR3 has 15 residues. Germline CDR1 and CDR2: SEHNR and FQNEAQ (reference sequence). The CDR3 sequence: CASNPSTGSQREQFF. The CDR3 DNA follows: TGTGCCAGCAACCCCTCGACAGGATCCCAGAGAGAGCAGTTCTTC. The full variable domain, rest sourced from reference TRBV7-9 and TRBJ2-1, is DTGVSQNPRHKITKRGQNVTFRCDPISEHNRLYWYRQTLGQGPEFLTYFQNEAQLEKSRLLSDRFSAERPKGSFSTLEIQRTEQGDSAMYLCASNPSTGSQREQFFGPGTRLTVL.

This clonotype has ten or more counts. This rearrangement joins TRBV29-1 to TRBJ1-1, with D uncertain. The V and J ends lost 4 bases and 1 base respectively, with 4 bases between them. The CDR3 consists of 11 residues. The germline CDR1 and CDR2 sequences are SQVTM and ANQGSEA. CDR3 loop: CSVVGNTEAFF. CDR3 nucleotide sequence: TGCAGCGTTGTAGGGAACACTGAAGCTTTCTTT.

In its sample, this clonotype was seen a few times. The DNA of the CDR3 is TGCAGCGTTTCCGGGACTAGCGGGGTTATTGAGCAGTTCTTC. This translates into CSVSGTSGVIEQFF. The chain has TRBV29-1 and TRBJ2-1, with 13 bases that match TRBD2. The junction had 7 bases not matched to a gene; V was cut back by 5 bases and J by 9 bases. Germline V CDR1 and CDR2: SQVTM, ANQGSEA. The CDR3 sequence is 14 residues long.

About this clonotype: A read error may produce the germline difference seen at one junction end. This chain connects TRBV6-1 to TRBJ2-7, with 9 bases lining up with TRBD1. The CDR3 is 13 residues long. Germline-derived CDR1 and CDR2 are MNHNS and SASEGT. Written as DNA, the CDR3 is TGTGCCTGCAGACAGGGGGTCTCCTACGAGCAGTACTTC. As protein: CACRQGVSYEQYF.

There are a few counts of this clonotype. V is TRBV20-1 and J is TRBJ2-3, with a possible D match to TRBD1 (5 bases). Trimming removed 6 bases from V and 2 bases from J, with 12 bases in between. Germline CDR1 is DFQATT and CDR2 is SNEGSKA (reference sequence). The CDR3 runs 13 residues. The CDR3: CSATHRSTDTQYF. CDR3 bases: TGCAGTGCCACCCACAGGTCCACAGATACGCAGTATTTT.

This clonotype was seen repeatedly, ten times or more. The genes are TRBV5-1 and TRBJ2-1; TRBD2 matches at 7 bases. CDR3 length equals 12 residues. V was pared by 7 bases and J by 13 bases, with 11 bases of the junction left unmatched. From germline, CDR1 is SGHRS and CDR2 YFSETQ. In nucleotides, the CDR3 is TGCGCCAGCCATAGGCACCGGGACTACCAGTTCTTC. Residues: CASHRHRDYQFF.

Only a few counts were recorded for this clonotype. The rearrangement links TRBV20-1 to TRBJ2-7; 7 positions match TRBD1. Unmatched junction bases numbered 5, after V lost 0 bases and J lost 3 bases. This CDR3 is built from 14 residues. Germline lookup yields CDR1 DFQATT and CDR2 SNEGSKA (reference sequence). The DNA of the CDR3 is TGCAGTGCTAGAGATCGCAGGGGGAACTACGAGCAGTACTTC. Protein product: CSARDRRGNYEQYF.

Ten or more counts support this clonotype. The junction and the germline gene differ at one end; a read error may be behind it. This chain joins TRBV5-1 and TRBJ2-3; TRBD1 matches 9 bases. CDR1 is SGHRS, CDR2 YFSETQ, per germline. This CDR3 contains 14 residues. The CDR3 is CASSLGTGSDTQYF. The CDR3 region has the DNA TGTGCCAGCAGCTTAGGGACAGGGTCAGATACGCAGTATTTT.

Only a few counts were recorded for this clonotype. This rearrangement joins TRBV4-2 to TRBJ2-6, with TRBD2 matching over 9 bases. Germline loops: CDR1 LGHNA, CDR2 YNFKEQ. The V and J ends lost 4 bases and 0 bases, in that order; junction bases with no gene match: 10. The CDR3 sequence is 19 residues long. The CDR3 loop reads CASSLLAGTQTSGANVLTF. CDR3 DNA sequence: TGTGCCAGCAGCCTCCTAGCGGGGACCCAAACCTCTGGGGCCAACGTCCTGACTTTC.

The chain joins TRBV7-2 to TRBJ2-7, with D hard to call. Trimming removed 5 bases from V and 0 bases from J, with 11 bases in between. The CDR3 sequence is 14 residues long. Germline V CDR1 and CDR2: SGHTA, FQGNSA. The chain's CDR3 is CASSNYLNSYEQYF. The CDR3 nucleotides read TGTGCCAGCAGCAACTACTTGAACTCCTACGAGCAGTACTTC.

This clonotype appeared many times. The V and J genes are TRBV7-9 and TRBJ2-5; 7 bases match TRBD2. Losses at the gene ends were 3 bases for V and 3 bases for J; bases not matched to a gene: 7. Germline V gene data show CDR1 as SEHNR and CDR2 as FQNEAQ (reference sequence). This CDR3 has 15 residues. The DNA for the CDR3 is TGTGCCAGCAGCTTTGTGGCTAGCGGAAAAGAGACCCAGTACTTC. This encodes CASSFVASGKETQYF.

The rearrangement links TRBV10-3 to TRBJ2-3, with D maybe TRBD1 (5 bases). CDR3 length: 14 residues. CDR1 ENHRY and CDR2 SYGVKD come from the germline V gene. V dropped 7 bases and J dropped 2 bases, with 13 bases sitting between them. The DNA of the CDR3 is TGTGCCATCACTGACAGCTTACCCACAGATACGCAGTATTTT. Residues: CAITDSLPTDTQYF.

In its sample, this clonotype was seen many times. The chain links TRBV6-5 to TRBJ1-5; TRBD1 matches 8 bases. Germline values: CDR1 MNHEY, CDR2 SVGAGI. Trimming at V came to 4 bases and at J to 7 bases, leaving 6 bases not matched to a gene. The CDR3 is made up of 14 amino acids. The CDR3 DNA reads TGTGCCAGCAGTTTAAGCAGGGGGCACCAGCCCCAGCATTTT. Protein product: CASSLSRGHQPQHF.

This clonotype has just a few counts. The J gene is TRBJ2-2, the V gene TRBV29-1, with unresolved D. This CDR3 comprises 14 residues. Trimming removed 5 bases from V and 1 base from J, with 11 bases in between. The germline CDR1 and CDR2 sequences are SQVTM and ANQGSEA. CDR3 amino acids: CSVRAIKNTGELFF. The DNA for the CDR3 is TGCAGCGTTAGGGCTATTAAGAACACCGGGGAGCTGTTTTTT.

The J gene is TRBJ2-3, the V gene TRBV5-1, with TRBD1 identical over 9 bases. The CDR3 totals 15 residues. Germline assignment: CDR1 SGHRS and CDR2 YFSETQ. J gave up 6 bases and V 4 bases, and 9 bases lay outside the gene matches. For the CDR3, the DNA is TGCGCCAGCAGCCCTCCGGGACAGGGATGGGATACGCAGTATTTT. It encodes CASSPPGQGWDTQYF.

The chain links TRBV18 to TRBJ1-2, with no clear D. Trimming took 0 bases from V and 4 from J, leaving 9 bases between them. The CDR3 has 14 residues. From germline, CDR1 is KGHSH and CDR2 LQKENI. CDR3 protein: CASSPPVEGYGYTF. The CDR3 region has the DNA TGTGCCAGCTCACCACCGGTGGAAGGCTATGGCTACACCTTC.

This rearrangement joins TRBV20-1 to TRBJ2-3; 8 bases agree with TRBD2. The CDR3 is 14 residues long. The V segment lost 6 bases and the J segment 4 bases; nucleotides outside the gene matches: 9. From germline, CDR1 is DFQATT and CDR2 SNEGSKA (reference sequence). In DNA form, the CDR3 reads TGCAGTGCCACGGGGGGGGGGCAGTCAGATACGCAGTATTTT. Amino acid sequence: CSATGGGQSDTQYF.

This clonotype was recorded only once. The rearrangement uses TRBV18 and TRBJ2-3, with 14 bases lining up with TRBD2. CDR1 is KGHSH, CDR2 LQKENI, per germline. The V segment lost 6 bases and the J segment 8 bases; nucleotides outside the gene matches: 10. The length of the CDR3 is 16 residues. CDR3 amino acids: CASSPTSGGAQATQYF. The CDR3 coding sequence is TGTGCCAGCTCGCCGACTAGCGGGGGGGCCCAGGCTACGCAGTATTTT.

This clonotype was recorded many times. This chain joins TRBV20-1 and TRBJ2-3; possible D gene TRBD2, 5 bases. Germline-derived CDR1 and CDR2 are DFQATT and SNEGSKA (reference sequence). Trimming cost V 4 bases and J 5 bases, with 10 bases left between them. The CDR3 is 12 amino acids. CDR3 nucleotide sequence: TGCAGTGCTACGAGGGCAGGAGATACGCAGTATTTT. Its protein product is CSATRAGDTQYF.

The CDR3: CSARDATLGLAGDEYF. Here the CDR3 DNA reads TGCAGTGCTAGAGATGCCACCCTGGGACTAGCGGGGGACGAGTACTTC. The chain links TRBV20-1 to TRBJ2-7, with 14 bases fitting TRBD2. V was pared by 0 bases and J by 11 bases, with 12 bases of the junction left unmatched. Germline V CDR1 and CDR2: DFQATT, SNEGSKA (reference sequence). The CDR3 spans 16 residues.

The chain is built from TRBV7-9 and TRBJ2-7; D gene ambiguous. The CDR3 has 14 amino acids. Germline V gene lookup returns CDR1 SEHNR and CDR2 FQNEAQ (reference sequence). Between the trimmed V and J ends, which lost 6 bases and 1 base, there was a span of 13 bases. In DNA, the CDR3 is TGTGCCAGCAGAACACCCGAGAATTCCTACGAGCAGTACTTC. Its translation: CASRTPENSYEQYF.

The CDR3 nucleotides are TGCGCCAGCAGCTTGGGAACCCCACTAGAGACGGAGCAGTACTTC. It is translated as CASSLGTPLETEQYF. The V call is TRBV5-1, the J call TRBJ2-7, with D possibly matching TRBD2 (5 bases). Germline CDR1 reads SGHRS; CDR2 reads YFSETQ. Trimming stripped 0 bases from V and 7 bases from J, with 17 bases between. The CDR3 covers 15 residues. The whole variable domain, remainder taken from reference TRBV5-1 and TRBJ2-7, is KAGVTQTPRYLIKTRGQQVTLSCSPISGHRSVSWYQQTPGQGLQFLFEYFSETQRNKGNFPGRFSGRQFSNSRSEMNVSTLELGDSALYLCASSLGTPLETEQYFGPGTRLTVT.